These 9 T cell receptor beta chains share one sample of origin, sequenced in a study of shared clonotypes between healthy human individuals. The assay was immunoSEQ multiplex PCR, and TCRdb's table has in-frame clones only and misses some. The top ten clones hold roughly 12% of a sample with about 490,000 clones, around 80% of them seen once. The sequenced material came from PBMCs. These receptors were obtained from a woman aged 35 to 49 in good health. Some clones in this sample may be carry-over from other donors' samples.

With respect to this clone: A far larger clone is just one base off, so this is likely a read error. The same CDR3 also results from other DNA sequences found in this sample. The rearrangement uses TRBV5-1 and TRBJ1-1; D gene unclear. The germline V gene encodes CDR1 SGHRS and CDR2 YFSETQ. CDR3 length: 12 residues. As DNA, the CDR3 is TGCGCCAGTAGCTTGGAGAATGCGACTCCTTTCTTT. Its translation is CASSLENATPFF.

V is TRBV29-1 and J is TRBJ2-1; 7 bases map to TRBD2. After removal of 3 bases from V and 15 bases from J, the junction contained 11 bases not matched to a gene. Germline V gene data show CDR1 as SQVTM and CDR2 as ANQGSEA. The CDR3 is 12 amino acids. In DNA, the CDR3 is TGCAGCGTTGAGATGGGCGGGACTAAAAGGTTCTTC. It translates to CSVEMGGTKRFF.

DNA of the CDR3: TGTGCCAGCAGGTGGCATGGGGGAGAGCAGTACTTC. It codes for CASRWHGGEQYF. The chain employs TRBV5-6 and TRBJ2-7; D is tentatively TRBD1 or TRBD2 (5 bases each). This CDR3 contains 12 residues. V lost 5 bases and J lost 7, with 13 bases in between. Germline V CDR1 and CDR2: SGHDT, YYEEEE.

CDR3 sequence: CASSLGLGPTGELFF. DNA of the CDR3: TGCGCCAGCAGCTTGGGTCTGGGCCCGACCGGGGAGCTGTTTTTT. The J gene is TRBJ2-2, the V gene TRBV5-1, with unresolved D. Trimming took off 0 bases at V and 5 bases at J, with 11 bases between the two ends. Germline assignment: CDR1 SGHRS and CDR2 YFSETQ. This CDR3 is built from 15 residues.

The chain couples TRBV6-5 to TRBJ1-4; possible D gene TRBD1, 5 bases. The CDR3 runs 14 residues. The V gene's germline CDR1 is MNHEY and CDR2 SVGAGI. Deletions cut 2 bases from V and 6 bases from J, with 10 bases between. The CDR3 is CASSYGQGYEKLFF. CDR3 nucleotide sequence: TGTGCCAGCAGTTACGGGCAGGGCTATGAAAAACTGTTTTTT.

The genes are TRBV2 and TRBJ1-4, with D perhaps matching TRBD1 (5 bases). V was clipped by 8 bases and J by 0 bases, with 19 bases between them. The CDR3 length is 17 residues. CDR1 is SNHLY and CDR2 is FYNNEI in the germline V gene. The CDR3, as DNA: TGTGCCAGCCTCCGGGACCGAAGATTTGCAACTAATGAAAAACTGTTTTTT. Its protein product is CASLRDRRFATNEKLFF.

J is TRBJ1-2 and V is TRBV2, with a possible D match to TRBD1 (5 bases). Per germline, CDR1 SNHLY and CDR2 FYNNEI. V lost 4 bases and J lost 5, with 14 bases in between. CDR3 length: 14 amino acids. CDR3 bases: TGTGCCAGCAGTGTTCGGCAGGGACTTTATGGCTACACCTTC. This sequence encodes CASSVRQGLYGYTF.

V is TRBV5-1 and J is TRBJ2-3, with 8 bases that match TRBD1. Germline V CDR1 and CDR2: SGHRS, YFSETQ. V was clipped by 3 bases and J by 6 bases; unmatched bases: 15. This CDR3 comprises 17 residues. CDR3 sequence: CASSSTSYRRQGDTQYF. The CDR3 DNA reads TGCGCCAGCAGCTCTACAAGCTACCGTAGACAGGGGGATACGCAGTATTTT. Full variable domain (outside the CDR3, taken from reference TRBV5-1 and TRBJ2-3): KAGVTQTPRYLIKTRGQQVTLSCSPISGHRSVSWYQQTPGQGLQFLFEYFSETQRNKGNFPGRFSGRQFSNSRSEMNVSTLELGDSALYLCASSSTSYRRQGDTQYFGPGTRLTVL.

The chain links TRBV18 to TRBJ2-6, with TRBD1 matching 8 bases. With 4 bases clipped from V and 0 bases from J, the junction kept 8 bases outside the gene matches. The germline gives CDR1 KGHSH, CDR2 LQKENI. The CDR3 contains 18 residues. The CDR3 DNA reads as TGTGCCAGCTCACAATGGACAGGGCGGATCTCTGGGGCCAACGTCCTGACTTTC. It encodes CASSQWTGRISGANVLTF.